A single sample is the source of the 15 T cell receptor beta chains below, sequenced in a study of tumor and adjacent non-tumor tissue in lung cancer. The library came from three nested PCR rounds adapted from ARM-PCR protocols. TCRdb independently ran MiXCR on the multiplex PCR reads; one entry per CDR3 protein. Of some 100,000 distinct CDR3 sequences listed, roughly 80% are singletons. RNA was extracted from bulk tissue without any cell sorting. More than 3 cm separated this lung sample from the edge of the tumor. Sequences were obtained from distant non-tumor lung tissue. The receptors here all came from a man aged 55 to 70 with small cell lung cancer.

Of note for this clonotype: The CDR3 does not end in the conserved phenylalanine or tryptophan, so this is likely a read error. This chain links TRBV4-2 with TRBJ2-2; D is undetermined. This CDR3 has 16 amino acids. Germline CDR1 is LGHNA and CDR2 is YNFKEQ. The CDR3 sequence is CASRQDLWANTGELFC. As DNA, the CDR3 is TGTGCGAGCAGACAAGATCTGTGGGCCAACACCGGGGAGCTGTTTTGT.

V gene TRBV29-1 combines with J gene TRBJ2-3; D is perhaps TRBD2 (5 bases). The CDR3 totals 14 residues. Germline V gives CDR1 SQVTM, CDR2 ANQGSEA. CDR3 DNA: TGCAACATTGAAAACGGGATTGCCCTAGATACGCAGTATTTT. It is translated as CNIENGIALDTQYF.

A word on this clonotype: Because it lacks the conserved phenylalanine or tryptophan at the end, this CDR3 is likely a read error. This chain joins TRBV4-1 and TRBJ1-5; possible D gene TRBD1, 6 bases. From germline, CDR1 is MGHRA and CDR2 YSYEKL. This CDR3 contains 16 residues. CDR3 sequence (DNA): TGCGCCAGCAACCAAGATCGGGGGCGGCGCAATGAGCCCCAGCATTAT. Encoded protein: CASNQDRGRRNEPQHY.

On this clonotype itself: The CDR3 does not end in the conserved phenylalanine or tryptophan, so this is likely a read error. The chain links TRBV20-1 to TRBJ2-3, with D unresolved. The CDR3 contains 13 residues. Germline V gene data show CDR1 as DFQATT and CDR2 as SNEGSKA (reference sequence). The CDR3 reads CSAHPDGTDTQYL. The DNA for the CDR3 is TGCAGTGCTCACCCCGACGGCACAGATACACAGTATCTT.

On this clonotype itself: An end of the junction does not agree with germline; a read error may underlie this. V usage is TRBV12-3 or TRBV12-4 and J usage is TRBJ2-1; D remains unclear. This CDR3 is 11 amino acids long. The CDR3 DNA reads TGTGCCAGCAGTTTATTCGATGAGCAATTCTTC. This codes for CASSLFDEQFF.

Comment on this clonotype: The junction shows a germline mismatch at one end, possibly a read error. V usage is TRBV24-1 and J usage is TRBJ2-1; a possible D gene is TRBD2 (6 bases). This CDR3 comprises 16 residues. Germline assignment: CDR1 KGHDR and CDR2 SFDVKD. The CDR3 nucleotides read TGTGCCACCAGTGATTTTGGTAGCGGACTATACAATGAGCACTTCTTC. It translates to CATSDFGSGLYNEHFF.

A note on this clonotype: A much larger clone differs by one base, so this may be a read error. The rearrangement uses TRBV2 and TRBJ2-2; D uncertain. The CDR3 is made up of 14 amino acids. Germline V gene data show CDR1 as SNHLY and CDR2 as FYNNEI. In DNA form, the CDR3 reads TGTGTCAGCAGTCGTCAAAACATCGGCGGGGAGCTGTTTTTT. This gives the protein CVSSRQNIGGELFF.

This rearrangement joins TRBV5-5 to TRBJ2-2; TRBD2 aligns across 7 bases. The CDR3 is made up of 16 amino acids. Germline lookup yields CDR1 SGHKS and CDR2 YYEKEE (reference sequence). With 8 bases clipped from V and 7 bases from J, the junction kept 17 bases outside the gene matches. This CDR3 reads CASTNRGDGDVGELFF. DNA for the CDR3: TGTGCCAGTACCAATCGGGGGGACGGTGACGTCGGGGAGCTGTTTTTT.

There are many counts of this clonotype. The chain combines TRBV24-1 with TRBJ2-1; 12 bases agree with TRBD2. V lost 7 bases, J lost 0 bases, and 9 bases stayed unmatched. CDR3 size: 18 residues. The germline V gene has CDR1 KGHDR and CDR2 SFDVKD. CDR3 sequence: CATSKLAGGRDSYNEQFF. The CDR3 nucleotides read TGTGCCACCAGCAAACTAGCGGGAGGCCGTGACTCCTACAATGAGCAGTTCTTC.

About this clonotype: A much larger clone differs by one base, so this may be a read error. Because it lacks the conserved phenylalanine or tryptophan at the end, this CDR3 is likely a read error. The V gene is TRBV28, the J gene TRBJ2-3, with D possibly matching TRBD1 (5 bases). Germline V gene sequence: CDR1 MDHEN, CDR2 SYDVKM. CDR3 length equals 13 residues. V was shortened by 3 bases and J by 6 bases, with 10 bases between the two germline ends. As DNA, the CDR3 is TGTGCCAGCAGTTTCCCAGGGATGGATACGCAGTATATT. Encoded protein: CASSFPGMDTQYI.

In regard to this clonotype: The junction and the germline gene differ at one end; a read error may be behind it. The V gene is TRBV29-1, the J gene TRBJ2-3; D unclear. The CDR3 covers 14 residues. Germline CDR1 and CDR2: SQVTM and ANQGSEA. CDR3 loop: CSVENWIALDTQYF. Written as DNA, the CDR3 is TGCAGCGTTGAAAACTGGATTGCCCTAGATACACAGTATTTT.

A remark on this clonotype: The CDR3 ends on some other residue instead of the conserved phenylalanine or tryptophan, so this is likely a read error. The limits of the CDR3 on the DNA are not certain, so only TCRdb's listed CDR3 is given. The chain carries TRBV6-1 and TRBJ2-7; the table's D call, TRBD1, was not checked against the DNA. The CDR3 spans 15 amino acids, including both terminal residues. CDR1 is MNHNS, CDR2 SASEGT, per germline. Here the CDR3 reads CASSTGASSSYEQYL.

Note on this clonotype: Given the absence of the conserved phenylalanine or tryptophan at the CDR3 end, a read error is likely. The DNA is left out, because the CDR3 cannot be placed on it with certainty; the CDR3 is given as TCRdb lists it. V and J are TRBV11-1 and TRBJ2-1. Germline CDR1 reads SGHAT; CDR2 reads FQDESV (reference sequence). The CDR3 adds up to 15 amino acids, both ends counted. CDR3 in amino acids: CASSLERTTYNEQFL.

Notes on this clonotype: A junction end diverges from the germline sequence, so it may reflect a read error. This chain joins TRBV5-1 and TRBJ2-3, with D unresolved. Germline loops: CDR1 SGHRS, CDR2 YFSETQ. The CDR3 spans 15 residues. This CDR3 is CASSLSYRSTDKQYF. DNA of the CDR3: TGCGCCAGCAGCTTGTCCTATCGTAGCACAGATAAGCAGTATTTT.

The chain has TRBV20-1 and TRBJ2-3; 15 nucleotides line up with TRBD2. Trimming cost V 0 bases and J 5 bases; bases outside gene matches: 15. The CDR3 is 20 amino acids. Germline V gives CDR1 DFQATT, CDR2 SNEGSKA (reference sequence). In DNA form, the CDR3 reads TGCAGTGCTAGAGATCGGGACAGCCGGACTAGCGGGAGGGTTGAAGATACGCAGTATTTT. It encodes CSARDRDSRTSGRVEDTQYF.